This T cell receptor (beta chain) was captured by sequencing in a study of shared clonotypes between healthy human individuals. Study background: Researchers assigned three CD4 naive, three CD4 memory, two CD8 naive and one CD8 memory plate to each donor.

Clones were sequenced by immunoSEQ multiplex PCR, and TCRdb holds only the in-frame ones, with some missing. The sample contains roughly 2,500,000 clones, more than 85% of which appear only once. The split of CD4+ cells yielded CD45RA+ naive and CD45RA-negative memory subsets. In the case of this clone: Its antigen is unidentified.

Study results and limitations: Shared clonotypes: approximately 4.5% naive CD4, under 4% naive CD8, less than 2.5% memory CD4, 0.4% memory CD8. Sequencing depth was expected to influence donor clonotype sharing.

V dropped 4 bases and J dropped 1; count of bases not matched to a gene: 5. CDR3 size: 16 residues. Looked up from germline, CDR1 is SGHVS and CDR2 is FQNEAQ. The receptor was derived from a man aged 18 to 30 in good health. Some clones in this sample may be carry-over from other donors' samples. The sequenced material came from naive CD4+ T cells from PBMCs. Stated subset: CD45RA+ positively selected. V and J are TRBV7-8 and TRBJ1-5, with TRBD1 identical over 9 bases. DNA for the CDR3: TGTGCCAGCAGCTCACACAGGGGGCGAAGCAATCAGCCCCAGCATTTT. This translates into CASSSHRGRSNQPQHF.